The subject of this entry is one T cell receptor (beta chain). The germline V gene has CDR1 MDHEN and CDR2 SYDVKM. Trimming removed 2 bases from V and 2 bases from J, with 17 bases in between. This CDR3 spans 17 amino acids. The entry originates in a study of shared clonotypes between healthy human individuals. TCRdb keeps only in-frame clones here, not all; method: immunoSEQ multiplex PCR. The sample holds 450,000 to 500,000 clones, about 80% seen once. This clonotype was obtained from a middle-aged woman in good health. Some clones in this sample may be carry-over from other donors' samples. The material sequenced was PBMCs. The V call is TRBV28, the J call TRBJ2-3; D perhaps matches TRBD2 (7 bases). This CDR3 is CASSLAGRRGHTDTQYF. The CDR3, as DNA: TGTGCCAGCAGTTTAGCCGGGAGGCGGGGGCACACAGATACGCAGTATTTT.